This TCR beta chain is drawn from a study of Ad26.COV2.S vaccination and SARS-CoV-2 variants. Study outcomes and limitations: Individuals receiving vaccine had higher spike-specific TCR breadth than placebo recipients did. The TCR breadth and depth analyses may have understated or missed part of the total T cell responses.

A word on this clone: What it binds is not known.

The assay was immunoSEQ multiplex PCR, and TCRdb's table has in-frame clones only and misses some. The sample contains 150,000 to 200,000 clones, about 83% of which appear only once. V was clipped by 7 bases and J by 4 bases, with 16 bases between them. The length of the CDR3 is 14 residues. Germline assignment: CDR1 LNHDA and CDR2 SQIVND (reference sequence). The V gene is TRBV19, the J gene TRBJ1-1; tentatively, D is TRBD1 (6 bases). The source is a human donor who had recovered from COVID-19. The sample here was peripheral blood, taken after recovery from COVID-19. CDR3 DNA sequence: TGTGCCAGTACCCAGGGGTGGGGGAGCACTGAAGCTTTCTTT. This sequence encodes CASTQGWGSTEAFF.